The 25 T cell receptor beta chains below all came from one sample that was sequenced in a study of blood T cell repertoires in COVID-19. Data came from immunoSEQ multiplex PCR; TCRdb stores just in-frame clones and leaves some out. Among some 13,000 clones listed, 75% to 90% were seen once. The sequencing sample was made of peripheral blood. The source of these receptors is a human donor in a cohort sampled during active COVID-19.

Written as DNA, the CDR3 is TGCGCCAGCGGGGGGACAGGAATGAACACTGAAGCTTTCTTT. The encoded protein is CASGGTGMNTEAFF. This chain joins TRBV5-1 and TRBJ1-1; 8 bases agree with TRBD1. The V segment lost 7 bases and the J segment 0 bases; nucleotides outside the gene matches: 5. Germline-derived CDR1 and CDR2 are SGHRS and YFSETQ. This CDR3 spans 14 amino acids.

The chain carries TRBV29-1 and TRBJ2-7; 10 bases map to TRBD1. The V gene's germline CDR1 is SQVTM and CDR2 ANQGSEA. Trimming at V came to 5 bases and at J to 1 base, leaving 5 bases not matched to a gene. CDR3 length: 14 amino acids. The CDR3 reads CSVHPGQGSYEQYF. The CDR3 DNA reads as TGCAGCGTTCACCCGGGACAGGGGTCCTACGAGCAGTACTTC.

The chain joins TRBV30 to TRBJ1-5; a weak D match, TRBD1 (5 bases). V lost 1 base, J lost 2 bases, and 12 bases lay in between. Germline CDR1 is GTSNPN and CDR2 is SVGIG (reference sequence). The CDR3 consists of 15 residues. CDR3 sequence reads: CAWSEVGGGNQPQHF. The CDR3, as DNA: TGTGCCTGGAGTGAGGTGGGGGGGGGCAATCAGCCCCAGCATTTT.

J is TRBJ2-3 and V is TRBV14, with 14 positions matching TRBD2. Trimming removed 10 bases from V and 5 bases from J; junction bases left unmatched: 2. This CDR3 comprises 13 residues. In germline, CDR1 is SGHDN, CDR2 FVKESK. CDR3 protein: CATGLAGGDTQYF. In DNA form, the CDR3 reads TGTGCCACCGGACTAGCGGGAGGAGATACGCAGTATTTT.

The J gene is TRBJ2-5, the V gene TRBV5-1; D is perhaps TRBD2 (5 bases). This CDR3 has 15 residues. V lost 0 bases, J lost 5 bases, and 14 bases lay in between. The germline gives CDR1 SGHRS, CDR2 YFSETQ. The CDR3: CASSLELGVRETQYF. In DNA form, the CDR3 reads TGCGCCAGCAGCTTGGAACTGGGAGTGAGGGAGACCCAGTACTTC. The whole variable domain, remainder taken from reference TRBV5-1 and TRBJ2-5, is KAGVTQTPRYLIKTRGQQVTLSCSPISGHRSVSWYQQTPGQGLQFLFEYFSETQRNKGNFPGRFSGRQFSNSRSEMNVSTLELGDSALYLCASSLELGVRETQYFGPGTRLLVL.

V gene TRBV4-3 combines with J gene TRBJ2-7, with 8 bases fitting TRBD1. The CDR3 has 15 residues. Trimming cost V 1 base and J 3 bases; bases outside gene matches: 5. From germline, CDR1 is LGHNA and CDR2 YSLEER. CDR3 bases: TGCGCCAGCAGCCAAGCGATCACAGGGGGCTACGAGCAGTACTTC. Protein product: CASSQAITGGYEQYF.

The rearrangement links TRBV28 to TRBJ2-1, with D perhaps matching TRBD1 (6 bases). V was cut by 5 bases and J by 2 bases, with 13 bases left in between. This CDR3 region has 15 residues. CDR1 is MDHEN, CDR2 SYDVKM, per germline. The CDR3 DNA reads TGTGCCAGCAGTCGAGCAGGGGCCACCTACAATGAGCAGTTCTTC. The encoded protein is CASSRAGATYNEQFF.

CDR3 amino acids: CASSSGQGALNTEAFF. The CDR3 DNA reads as TGTGCCAGTAGTTCCGGACAGGGGGCCCTGAACACTGAAGCTTTCTTT. The J gene is TRBJ1-1, the V gene TRBV19, with TRBD1 matching 11 bases. The CDR3 spans 16 residues. The V gene's germline CDR1 is LNHDA and CDR2 SQIVND (reference sequence). Losses at the gene ends were 5 bases for V and 0 bases for J; bases not matched to a gene: 5.

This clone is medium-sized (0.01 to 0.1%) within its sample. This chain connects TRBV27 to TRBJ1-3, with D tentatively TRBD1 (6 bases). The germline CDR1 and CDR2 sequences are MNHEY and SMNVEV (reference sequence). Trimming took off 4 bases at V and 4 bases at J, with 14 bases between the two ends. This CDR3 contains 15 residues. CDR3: CASSSLTGRGNTIYF. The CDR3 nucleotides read TGTGCCAGCAGTTCCCTGACAGGACGCGGAAACACCATATATTTT.

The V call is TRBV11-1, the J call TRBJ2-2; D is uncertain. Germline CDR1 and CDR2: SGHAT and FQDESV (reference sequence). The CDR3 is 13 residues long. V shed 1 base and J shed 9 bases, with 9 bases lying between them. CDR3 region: CASSLEPLRELFF. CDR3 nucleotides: TGTGCCAGCAGCTTAGAGCCGCTCCGGGAGCTGTTTTTT. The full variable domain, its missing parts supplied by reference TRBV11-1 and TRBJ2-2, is EAEVAQSPRYKITEKSQAVAFWCDPISGHATLYWYRQILGQGPELLVQFQDESVVDDSQLPKDRFSAERLKGVDSTLKIQPAELGDSAMYLCASSLEPLRELFFGEGSRLTVL.

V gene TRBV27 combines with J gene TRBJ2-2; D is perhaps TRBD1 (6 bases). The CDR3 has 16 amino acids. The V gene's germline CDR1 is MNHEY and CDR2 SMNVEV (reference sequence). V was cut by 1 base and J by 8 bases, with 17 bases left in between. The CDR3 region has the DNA TGTGCCAGCAGTTTATTAGGGGGAAGCATTAAAGGGGAGCTGTTTTTT. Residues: CASSLLGGSIKGELFF.

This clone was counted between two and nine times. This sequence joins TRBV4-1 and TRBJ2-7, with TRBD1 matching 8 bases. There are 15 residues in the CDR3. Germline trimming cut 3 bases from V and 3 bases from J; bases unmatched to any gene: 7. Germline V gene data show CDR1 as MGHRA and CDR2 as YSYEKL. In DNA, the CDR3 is TGCGCCAGCAGCCACTCGACAGGGGTCTTCTACGAGCAGTACTTC. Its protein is CASSHSTGVFYEQYF.

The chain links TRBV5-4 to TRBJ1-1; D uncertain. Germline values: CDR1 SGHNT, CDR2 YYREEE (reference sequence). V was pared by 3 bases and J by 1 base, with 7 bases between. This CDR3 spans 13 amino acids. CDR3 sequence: CASSSSQNTEAFF. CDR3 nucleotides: TGTGCCAGCAGCTCCTCACAGAACACTGAAGCTTTCTTT.

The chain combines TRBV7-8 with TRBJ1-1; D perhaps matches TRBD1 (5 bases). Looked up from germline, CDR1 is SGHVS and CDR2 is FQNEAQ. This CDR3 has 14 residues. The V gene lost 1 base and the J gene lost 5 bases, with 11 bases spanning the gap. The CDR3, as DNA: TGTGCCAGCAGCTTAGGGGCGGGGGGGACTGAAGCTTTCTTT. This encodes CASSLGAGGTEAFF.

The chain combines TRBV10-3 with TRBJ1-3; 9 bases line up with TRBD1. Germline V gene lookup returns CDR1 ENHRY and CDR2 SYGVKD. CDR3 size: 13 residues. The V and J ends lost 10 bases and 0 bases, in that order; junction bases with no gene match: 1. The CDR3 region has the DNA TGTGCCACGACAGGGGGCTCTGGAAACACCATATATTTT. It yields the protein CATTGGSGNTIYF.

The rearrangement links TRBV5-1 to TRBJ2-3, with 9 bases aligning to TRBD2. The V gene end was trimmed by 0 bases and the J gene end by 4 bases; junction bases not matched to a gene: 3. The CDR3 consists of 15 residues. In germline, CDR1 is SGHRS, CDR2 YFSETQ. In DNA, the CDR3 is TGCGCCAGCAGCTTGGGTAGCGGGGGCGCAGATACGCAGTATTTT. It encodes CASSLGSGGADTQYF.

The CDR3 spells CASSLGWGGTEETQYF. The CDR3, as DNA: TGCGCCAGCAGCTTGGGCTGGGGGGGAACCGAAGAGACCCAGTACTTC. The rearrangement uses TRBV5-1 and TRBJ2-5; 7 positions match TRBD2. CDR1 is SGHRS and CDR2 is YFSETQ in the germline V gene. V gave up 0 bases and J gave up 3 bases; unmatched junction bases: 8. This CDR3 is built from 16 residues.

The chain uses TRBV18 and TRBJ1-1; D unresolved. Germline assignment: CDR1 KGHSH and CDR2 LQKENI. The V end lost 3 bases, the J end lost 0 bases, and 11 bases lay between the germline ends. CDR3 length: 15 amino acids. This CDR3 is CASSPTDGMNTEAFF. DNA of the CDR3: TGTGCCAGCTCACCCACGGACGGGATGAACACTGAAGCTTTCTTT.

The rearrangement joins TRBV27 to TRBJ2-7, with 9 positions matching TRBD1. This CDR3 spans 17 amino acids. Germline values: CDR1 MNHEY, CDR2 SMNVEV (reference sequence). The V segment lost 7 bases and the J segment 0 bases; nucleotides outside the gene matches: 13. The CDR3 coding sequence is TGTGCCAGCACCCACCACCCCGGGACAGGGAGCTCCTACGAGCAGTACTTC. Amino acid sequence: CASTHHPGTGSSYEQYF.

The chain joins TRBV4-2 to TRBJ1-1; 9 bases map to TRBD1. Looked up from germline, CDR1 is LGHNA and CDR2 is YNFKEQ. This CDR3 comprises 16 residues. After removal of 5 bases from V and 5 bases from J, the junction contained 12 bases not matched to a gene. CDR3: CASSYLTGGGRTEAFF. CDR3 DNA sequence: TGTGCCAGCAGCTATTTGACAGGGGGAGGACGGACTGAAGCTTTCTTT.

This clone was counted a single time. The CDR3 sequence is CASSQLASTSLEQYF. The CDR3 nucleotides read TGTGCCAGCAGCCAATTGGCTAGCACCTCTCTCGAGCAGTACTTC. The gene calls are TRBV14 and TRBJ2-7, with a tentative D call TRBD2 (5 bases). Germline CDR1 SGHDN, CDR2 FVKESK. With 2 bases removed from V and 6 bases from J, the gap between germline ends came to 17 bases. This CDR3 contains 15 residues.

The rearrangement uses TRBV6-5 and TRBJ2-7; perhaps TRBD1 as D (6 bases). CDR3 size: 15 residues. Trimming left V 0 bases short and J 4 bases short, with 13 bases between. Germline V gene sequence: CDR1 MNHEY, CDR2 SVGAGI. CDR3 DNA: TGTGCCAGCAGTTACTCTCGGACAGAAGGATACGAGCAGTACTTC. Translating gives CASSYSRTEGYEQYF.

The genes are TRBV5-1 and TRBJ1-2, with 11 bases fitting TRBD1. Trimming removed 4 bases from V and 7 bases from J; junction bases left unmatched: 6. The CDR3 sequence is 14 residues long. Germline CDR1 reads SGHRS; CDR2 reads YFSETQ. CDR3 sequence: CASSKGQGAGGYTF. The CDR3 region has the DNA TGCGCCAGCAGCAAAGGACAGGGGGCGGGTGGCTACACCTTC.

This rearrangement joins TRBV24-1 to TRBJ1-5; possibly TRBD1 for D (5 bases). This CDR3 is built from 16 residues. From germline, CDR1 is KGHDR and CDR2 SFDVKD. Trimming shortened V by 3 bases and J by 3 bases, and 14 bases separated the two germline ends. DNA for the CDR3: TGTGCCACCAGTGATCCGCAGGGTAGGGCCAATCAGCCCCAGCATTTT. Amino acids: CATSDPQGRANQPQHF.

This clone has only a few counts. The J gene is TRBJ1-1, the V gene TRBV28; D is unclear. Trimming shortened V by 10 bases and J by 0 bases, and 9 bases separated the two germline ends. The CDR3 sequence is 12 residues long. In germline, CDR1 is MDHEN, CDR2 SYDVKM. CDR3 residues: CATTPMNTEAFF. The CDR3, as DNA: TGTGCCACCACACCAATGAACACTGAAGCTTTCTTT.